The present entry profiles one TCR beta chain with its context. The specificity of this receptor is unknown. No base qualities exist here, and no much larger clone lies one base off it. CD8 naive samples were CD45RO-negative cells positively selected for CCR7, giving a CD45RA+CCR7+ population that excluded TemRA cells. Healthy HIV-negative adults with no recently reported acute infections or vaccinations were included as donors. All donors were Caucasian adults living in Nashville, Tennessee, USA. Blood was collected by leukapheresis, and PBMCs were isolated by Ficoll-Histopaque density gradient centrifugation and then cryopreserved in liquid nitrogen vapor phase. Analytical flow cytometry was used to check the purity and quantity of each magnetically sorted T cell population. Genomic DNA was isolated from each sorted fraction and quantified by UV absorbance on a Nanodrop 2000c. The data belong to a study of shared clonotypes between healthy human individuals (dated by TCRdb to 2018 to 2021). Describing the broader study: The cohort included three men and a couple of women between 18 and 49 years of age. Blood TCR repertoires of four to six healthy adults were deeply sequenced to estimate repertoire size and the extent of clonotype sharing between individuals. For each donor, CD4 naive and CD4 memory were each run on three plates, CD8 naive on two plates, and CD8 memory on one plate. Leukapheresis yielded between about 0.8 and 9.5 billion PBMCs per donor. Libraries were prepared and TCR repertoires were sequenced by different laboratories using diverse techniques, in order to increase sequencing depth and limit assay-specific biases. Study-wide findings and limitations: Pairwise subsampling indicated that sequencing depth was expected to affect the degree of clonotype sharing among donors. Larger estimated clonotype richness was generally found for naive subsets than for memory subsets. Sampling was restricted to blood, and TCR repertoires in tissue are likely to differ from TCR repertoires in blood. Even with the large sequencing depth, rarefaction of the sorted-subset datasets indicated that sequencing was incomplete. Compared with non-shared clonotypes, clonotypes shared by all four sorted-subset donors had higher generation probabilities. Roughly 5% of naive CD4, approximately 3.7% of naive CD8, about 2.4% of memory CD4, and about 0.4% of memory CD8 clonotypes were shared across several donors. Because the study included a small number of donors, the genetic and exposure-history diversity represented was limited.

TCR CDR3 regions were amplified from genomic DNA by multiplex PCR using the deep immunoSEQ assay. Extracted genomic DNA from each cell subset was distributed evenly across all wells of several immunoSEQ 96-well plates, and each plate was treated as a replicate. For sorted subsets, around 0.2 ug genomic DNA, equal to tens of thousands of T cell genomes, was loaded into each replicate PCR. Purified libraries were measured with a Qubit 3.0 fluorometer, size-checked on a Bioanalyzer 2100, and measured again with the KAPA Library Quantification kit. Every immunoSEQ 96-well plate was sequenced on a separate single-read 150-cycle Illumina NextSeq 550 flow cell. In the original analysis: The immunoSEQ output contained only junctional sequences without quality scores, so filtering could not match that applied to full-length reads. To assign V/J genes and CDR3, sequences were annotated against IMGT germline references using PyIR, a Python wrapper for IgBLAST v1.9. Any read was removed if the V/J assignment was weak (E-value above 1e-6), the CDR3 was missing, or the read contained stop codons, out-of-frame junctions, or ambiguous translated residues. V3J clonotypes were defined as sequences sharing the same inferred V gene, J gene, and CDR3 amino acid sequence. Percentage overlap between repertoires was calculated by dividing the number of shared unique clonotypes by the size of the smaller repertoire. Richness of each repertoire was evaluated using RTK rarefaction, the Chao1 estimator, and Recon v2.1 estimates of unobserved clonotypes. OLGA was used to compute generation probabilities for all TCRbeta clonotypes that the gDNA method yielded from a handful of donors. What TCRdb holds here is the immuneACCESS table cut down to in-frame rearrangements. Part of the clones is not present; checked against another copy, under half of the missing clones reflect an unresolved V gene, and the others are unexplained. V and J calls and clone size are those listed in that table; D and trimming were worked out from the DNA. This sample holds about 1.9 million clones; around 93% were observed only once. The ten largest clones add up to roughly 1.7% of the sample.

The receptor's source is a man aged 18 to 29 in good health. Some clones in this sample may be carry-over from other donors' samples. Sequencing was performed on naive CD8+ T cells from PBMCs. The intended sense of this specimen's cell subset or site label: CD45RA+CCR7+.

The DNA sequence follows: TGTGCCAGCAGCCAAGAGCACGCTTGGGCAGGGCAATACAATGAGCAGTTCTTC. Translated, it gives CASSQEHAWAGQYNEQFF. The chain links TRBV14 with TRBJ2-1; the best D guess is TRBD1, with 5 bases matching. Deletion took 0 bases off V and 4 bases off J, with a span of 19 bases between the germline ends. As encoded in the germline V gene, CDR1 is SGHDN while CDR2 is FVKESK. The CDR3 goes from the cysteine to the phenylalanine over 18 residues. The entry retains the CDR3 DNA only, 54 bases that are in frame from base 1.